This record concerns one T cell receptor beta chain sequence. What it recognizes is unknown. Germline lookup yields CDR1 SEHNR and CDR2 FQNEAQ (reference sequence). The CDR3 is 15 residues long. The germline V and J ends were trimmed by 3 bases and 0 bases, with 9 bases remaining between them. At minimum, one pre-ART and two post-ART PBMC samples were obtained from each donor. This was the immunoSEQ v3.0 assay at survey level. Using immunoSEQ multiplex PCR, the repertoire was profiled, and TCRdb retains in-frame clones only, with some absent. The sample carries roughly 17,000 clones, about four fifths recorded once. The data originate from a study of long-term antiretroviral therapy in people with HIV. Overall study results and limits: Clonotypes expanded prior to ART showed repertoire dominance at all sampled time points.

The rearrangement joins TRBV7-9 to TRBJ2-1, with D hard to call. This sample comprised unsorted PBMCs, obtained at the start of antiretroviral therapy. This receptor was identified in a man aged 25-45 years with HIV. The CDR3 nucleotides are TGTGCCAGCAGCTTTCGCTTGAGCTCCTACAATGAGCAGTTCTTC. This encodes CASSFRLSSYNEQFF.